This T cell receptor beta chain was identified in a study of blood T cell repertoires in COVID-19. Germline V lookup: CDR1 SEHNR, CDR2 FQNEAQ (reference sequence). Trimming left V 8 bases short and J 6 bases short, with 10 bases between. The CDR3 length is 12 residues. Source study methods: Counts of nucleated cells, estimated from reference gene primer amplification, were obtained. The repertoire was sequenced with immunoSEQ multiplex PCR; TCRdb's copy has only in-frame clones and lacks some. That table supplies the V and J calls and clone size; D and trimming were determined from the DNA. Among 50,000 to 75,000 clones listed, roughly 92% were seen once.

V is TRBV7-9 and J is TRBJ2-2; the D gene is possibly TRBD2 (6 bases). This clonotype originated in a man between 65 and 80 years old with active COVID-19. The material sequenced was peripheral blood. Here the CDR3 DNA reads TGTGCCAGCGCATGGGGGGCCGGGGAGCTGTTTTTT. Translating it yields CASAWGAGELFF.